Listed here are 15 T cell receptor beta chains from one sample, sequenced in a study of cytomegalovirus exposure and HLA in healthy donors (dated by TCRdb to 2015 to 2018). Libraries were made using the immunoSEQ multiplex PCR assay. In TCRdb, the immuneACCESS table is reduced to in-frame sequences with V and J assigned. These tables do not hold every clone; where another copy was compared, an unresolved V gene accounts for under half, and the others remain unexplained. The sample table lists some 76,000 clones, about 94% of them with a count of one. The ten largest clones add up to more than 0.8% of the sample. The source material was PBMCs. Receptors originate from a woman aged 18-29 years in good health and CMV-seronegative.

The chain couples TRBV27 to TRBJ2-5, with 12 bases identical to TRBD1. This CDR3 has 15 amino acids. V gave up 3 bases and J gave up 7 bases; unmatched junction bases: 6. Per the germline V gene, CDR1 is MNHEY and CDR2 is SMNVEV (reference sequence). CDR3 nucleotide sequence: TGTGCCAGCAGTTTCAGGGACAGGGGGCTGGGGACCCAGTACTTC. Protein: CASSFRDRGLGTQYF.

The chain links TRBV7-8 to TRBJ2-7; 7 bases are a match to TRBD1. Germline loops: CDR1 SGHVS, CDR2 FQNEAQ. The length of the CDR3 is 18 residues. The trim removed 1 base at V and 2 bases at J, leaving 14 bases unmatched. CDR3: CASSLDFAPGQRPYEQYF. CDR3 DNA: TGTGCCAGCAGCTTAGATTTCGCCCCGGGACAGAGACCCTACGAGCAGTACTTC.

V is TRBV27 and J is TRBJ2-1; tentatively, D is TRBD1 (5 bases). The CDR3 has 15 residues. The germline gives CDR1 MNHEY, CDR2 SMNVEV (reference sequence). Trimming took 7 bases from V and 2 from J, leaving 15 bases between them. The CDR3 DNA reads TGTGCCAGCACAACAGGCCAAACCGCCTACAATGAGCAGTTCTTC. It yields the protein CASTTGQTAYNEQFF.

Details on this clone: Distinct nucleotide sequences in the sample also encode this CDR3. The chain recombines TRBV6-4 with TRBJ2-1; 9 nucleotides line up with TRBD2. This CDR3 comprises 15 residues. Germline assignment: CDR1 MRHNA and CDR2 SNTAGT. After removal of 0 bases from V and 4 bases from J, the junction contained 1 base not matched to a gene. The CDR3, as DNA: TGTGCCAGCAGTGACTCTAGCGGGAGTTACAATGAGCAGTTCTTC. Residues: CASSDSSGSYNEQFF.

Notes on this clone: The sample has other DNA sequences that encode this CDR3 too. CDR3 nucleotide sequence: TGTGCCAGCAGAGACAGAAGCTCCTATAATTCACCCCTCCACTTT. Translating it yields CASRDRSSYNSPLHF. The chain links TRBV2 to TRBJ1-6; TRBD1 is a possible D gene (5 bases). There are 15 residues in the CDR3. The germline V and J ends were trimmed by 6 bases and 0 bases, with 9 bases remaining between them. Germline V gene sequence: CDR1 SNHLY, CDR2 FYNNEI. Variable domain in full (rest from reference TRBV2 and TRBJ1-6): EPEVTQTPSHQVTQMGQEVILRCVPISNHLYFYWYRQILGQKVEFLVSFYNNEISEKSEIFDDQFSVERPDGSNFTLKIRSTKLEDSAMYFCASRDRSSYNSPLHFGNGTRLTVT.

This rearrangement joins TRBV7-3 to TRBJ1-2; 7 nucleotides line up with TRBD1. Germline V gene sequence: CDR1 SGHTA, CDR2 FQGTGA. V was pared by 1 base and J by 1 base, with 3 bases of the junction left unmatched. CDR3 length: 15 residues. CDR3 sequence (DNA): TGTGCCAGCAGCTTAAGGGACAGCGATAACTATGGCTACACCTTC. This gives the protein CASSLRDSDNYGYTF.

The chain has TRBV6-9 and TRBJ1-2; D perhaps matches TRBD1 (5 bases). V lost 2 bases, J lost 3 bases, and 10 bases lay in between. The CDR3 covers 14 residues. The germline CDR1 and CDR2 sequences are MNHGY and SVAAGI. In DNA form, the CDR3 reads TGTGCCAGCAGTTATCGGGGAGGGGACTATGGCTACACCTTC. It encodes CASSYRGGDYGYTF.

This chain links TRBV15 with TRBJ2-2; D remains ambiguous. Germline V lookup: CDR1 LNHNV, CDR2 YYDKDF (reference sequence). Deletions cut 4 bases from V and 1 base from J, with 10 bases between. This CDR3 spans 15 amino acids. The CDR3 DNA reads as TGTGCCACCAGCACTCCAGCGCGGAACACCGGGGAGCTGTTTTTT. Translating it yields CATSTPARNTGELFF.

The chain joins TRBV5-1 to TRBJ1-1; 11 bases fit TRBD1. This CDR3 spans 15 amino acids. CDR1 SGHRS and CDR2 YFSETQ come from the germline V gene. V dropped 2 bases and J dropped 4; count of bases not matched to a gene: 4. The chain's CDR3 is CASSFSGTGGTEAFF. The CDR3 nucleotides are TGCGCCAGCAGCTTTTCCGGGACAGGGGGCACTGAAGCTTTCTTT.

The chain employs TRBV5-4 and TRBJ2-7, with 12 bases that match TRBD2. The CDR3 is made up of 16 amino acids. CDR1 is SGHNT and CDR2 is YYREEE in the germline V gene (reference sequence). The trim removed 4 bases at V and 3 bases at J, leaving 8 bases unmatched. CDR3 amino acids: CASSPGLAGNLYEQYF. DNA for the CDR3: TGTGCCAGCAGCCCTGGACTAGCGGGGAACCTCTACGAGCAGTACTTC.

The V gene is TRBV5-1, the J gene TRBJ2-4; D is possibly TRBD1 (6 bases). CDR3 size: 14 residues. Per the germline V gene, CDR1 is SGHRS and CDR2 is YFSETQ. Trimming left V 4 bases short and J 1 base short, with 9 bases between. The CDR3 nucleotides read TGCGCCAGCAGCGGCAGGGGCGCCAAAAACATTCAGTACTTC. As protein: CASSGRGAKNIQYF.

The V and J genes are TRBV2 and TRBJ2-3; D is undetermined. Trimming removed 5 bases at V and 4 bases at J, with 19 bases between. The germline V gene encodes CDR1 SNHLY and CDR2 FYNNEI. The CDR3 consists of 16 residues. The CDR3 nucleotides read TGTGCCAGCAGTTTAAGTTTTTCAGGTGGCCCAGATACGCAGTATTTT. Its protein product is CASSLSFSGGPDTQYF. The full variable domain, rest sourced from reference TRBV2 and TRBJ2-3, is EPEVTQTPSHQVTQMGQEVILRCVPISNHLYFYWYRQILGQKVEFLVSFYNNEISEKSEIFDDQFSVERPDGSNFTLKIRSTKLEDSAMYFCASSLSFSGGPDTQYFGPGTRLTVL.

The chain links TRBV30 to TRBJ2-2; 8 bases fit TRBD2. Germline V gives CDR1 GTSNPN, CDR2 SVGIG (reference sequence). V shed 7 bases, J shed 5 bases, and the junction held 9 bases outside the gene matches. The CDR3 has 14 residues. The CDR3 DNA is TGTGCCTCACGGGGGGGAGGGGCAACCGGGGAGCTGTTTTTT. It translates to CASRGGGATGELFF.

The chain carries TRBV7-3 and TRBJ2-3; 9 bases fit TRBD2. Germline trimming cut 4 bases from V and 1 base from J; bases unmatched to any gene: 3. This CDR3 comprises 15 residues. Germline CDR1 SGHTA, CDR2 FQGTGA. DNA of the CDR3: TGTGCCAGCAGCTCTCCTAGCGGGGGCACAGATACGCAGTATTTT. This codes for CASSSPSGGTDTQYF.

The genes are TRBV7-9 and TRBJ2-1; 11 nucleotides line up with TRBD2. Losses at the gene ends were 5 bases for V and 6 bases for J; bases not matched to a gene: 12. The CDR3 consists of 17 residues. The germline CDR1 and CDR2 sequences are SEHNR and FQNEAQ (reference sequence). Here the CDR3 reads CASSPGVSGRVSNEQFF. In DNA form, the CDR3 reads TGTGCCAGCAGCCCCGGAGTTAGCGGGAGGGTCAGCAATGAGCAGTTCTTC.